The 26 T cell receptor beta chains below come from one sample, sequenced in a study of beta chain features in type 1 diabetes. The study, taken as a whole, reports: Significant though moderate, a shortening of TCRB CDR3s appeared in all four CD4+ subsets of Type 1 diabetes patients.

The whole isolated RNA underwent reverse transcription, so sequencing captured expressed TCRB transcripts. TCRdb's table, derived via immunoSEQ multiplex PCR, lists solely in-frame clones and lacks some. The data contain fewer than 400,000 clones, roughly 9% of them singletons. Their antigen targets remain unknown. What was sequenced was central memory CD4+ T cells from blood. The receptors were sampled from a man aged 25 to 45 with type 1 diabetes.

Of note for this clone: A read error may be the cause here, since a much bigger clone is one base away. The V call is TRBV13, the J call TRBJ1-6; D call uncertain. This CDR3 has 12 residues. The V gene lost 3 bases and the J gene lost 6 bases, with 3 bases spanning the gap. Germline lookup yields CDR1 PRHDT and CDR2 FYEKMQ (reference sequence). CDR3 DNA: TGTGCCAGCAGCTTGGTTAATTCACCCCTCCACTTT. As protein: CASSLVNSPLHF.

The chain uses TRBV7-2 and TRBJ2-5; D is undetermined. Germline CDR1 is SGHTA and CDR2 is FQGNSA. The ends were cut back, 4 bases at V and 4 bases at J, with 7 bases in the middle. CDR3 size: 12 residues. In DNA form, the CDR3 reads TGTGCCAGCAGCTCCACGCTAGAGACCCAGTACTTC. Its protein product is CASSSTLETQYF.

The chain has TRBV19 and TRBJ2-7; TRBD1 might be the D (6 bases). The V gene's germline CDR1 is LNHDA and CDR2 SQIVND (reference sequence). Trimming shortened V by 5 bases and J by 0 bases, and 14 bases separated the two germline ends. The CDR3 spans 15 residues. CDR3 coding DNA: TGTGCCAGTAGTCCCTTGGACAGCTCCTCCTACGAGCAGTACTTC. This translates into CASSPLDSSSYEQYF.

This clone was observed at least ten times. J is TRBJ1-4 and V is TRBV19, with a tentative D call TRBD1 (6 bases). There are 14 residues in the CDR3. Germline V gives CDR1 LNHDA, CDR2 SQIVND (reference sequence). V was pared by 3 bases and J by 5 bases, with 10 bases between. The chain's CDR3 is CASSMSDSNEKLFF. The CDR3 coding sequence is TGTGCCAGTAGTATGTCGGACAGCAATGAAAAACTGTTTTTT.

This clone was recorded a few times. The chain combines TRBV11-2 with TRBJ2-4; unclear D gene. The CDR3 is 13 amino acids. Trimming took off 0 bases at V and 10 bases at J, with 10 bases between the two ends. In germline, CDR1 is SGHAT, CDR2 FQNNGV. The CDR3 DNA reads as TGTGCCAGCAGCTTAGAGGGCAGATCTATTCAGTACTTC. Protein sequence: CASSLEGRSIQYF.

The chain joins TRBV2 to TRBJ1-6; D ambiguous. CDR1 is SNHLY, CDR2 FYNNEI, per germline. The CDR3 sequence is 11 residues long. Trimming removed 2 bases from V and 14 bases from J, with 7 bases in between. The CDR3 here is CASSERETLHF. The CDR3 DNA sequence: TGTGCCAGCAGTGAACGTGAAACCCTCCACTTT.

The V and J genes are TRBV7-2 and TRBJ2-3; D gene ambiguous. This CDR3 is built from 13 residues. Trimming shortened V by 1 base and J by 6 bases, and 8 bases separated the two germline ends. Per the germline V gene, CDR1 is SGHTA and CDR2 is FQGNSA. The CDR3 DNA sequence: TGTGCCAGCAGCTTAGGGCTTTCGGATACGCAGTATTTT. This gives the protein CASSLGLSDTQYF.

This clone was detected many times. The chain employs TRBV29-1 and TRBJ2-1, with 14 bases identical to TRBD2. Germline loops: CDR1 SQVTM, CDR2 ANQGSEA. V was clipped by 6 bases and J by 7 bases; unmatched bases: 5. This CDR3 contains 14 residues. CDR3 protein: CSVGTSGGINEQFF. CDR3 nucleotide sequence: TGCAGCGTAGGGACTAGCGGGGGAATAAATGAGCAGTTCTTC.

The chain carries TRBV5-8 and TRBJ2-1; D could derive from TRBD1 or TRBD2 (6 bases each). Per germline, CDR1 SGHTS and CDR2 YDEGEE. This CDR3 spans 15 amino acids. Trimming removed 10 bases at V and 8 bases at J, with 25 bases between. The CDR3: CASFSPGANTDEQFF. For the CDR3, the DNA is TGTGCCTCCTTTTCGCCGGGGGCGAACACAGATGAGCAGTTCTTC.

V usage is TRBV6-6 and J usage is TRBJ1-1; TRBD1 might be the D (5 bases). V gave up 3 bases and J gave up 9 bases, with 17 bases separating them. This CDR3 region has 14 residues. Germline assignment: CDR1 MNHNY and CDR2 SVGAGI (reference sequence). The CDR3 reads CASSYDGDSTKAFF. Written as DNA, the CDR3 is TGTGCCAGCAGTTATGATGGGGACTCTACAAAAGCTTTCTTT.

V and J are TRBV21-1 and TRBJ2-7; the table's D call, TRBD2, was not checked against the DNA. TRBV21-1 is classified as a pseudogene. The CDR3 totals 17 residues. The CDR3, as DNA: TGTGCCAGCAGCAAAGATTCGGGGGGGTGGTCCGAGTACGAGCAGTACTTC. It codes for CASSKDSGGWSEYEQYF.

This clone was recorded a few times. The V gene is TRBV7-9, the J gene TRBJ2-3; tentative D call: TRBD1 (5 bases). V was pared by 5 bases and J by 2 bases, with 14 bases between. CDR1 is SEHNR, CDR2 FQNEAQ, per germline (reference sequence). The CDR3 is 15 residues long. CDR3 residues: CASSPTEQATDTQYF. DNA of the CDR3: TGTGCCAGCAGCCCTACCGAACAGGCCACAGATACGCAGTATTTT.

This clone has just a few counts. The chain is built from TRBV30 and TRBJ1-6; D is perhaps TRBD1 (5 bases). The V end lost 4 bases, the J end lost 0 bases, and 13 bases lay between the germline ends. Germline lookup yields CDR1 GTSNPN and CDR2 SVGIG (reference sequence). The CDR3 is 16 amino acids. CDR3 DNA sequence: TGTGCCTGGAAAGATGGGGGAAGCTCCTATAATTCACCCCTCCACTTT. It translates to CAWKDGGSSYNSPLHF.

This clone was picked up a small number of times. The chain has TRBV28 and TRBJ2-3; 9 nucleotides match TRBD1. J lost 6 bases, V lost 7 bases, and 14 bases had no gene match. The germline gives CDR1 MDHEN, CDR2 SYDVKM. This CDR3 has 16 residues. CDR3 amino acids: CASTLLPGQGRDTQYF. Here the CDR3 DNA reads TGTGCCAGCACCCTCCTGCCGGGACAGGGAAGGGATACGCAGTATTTT.

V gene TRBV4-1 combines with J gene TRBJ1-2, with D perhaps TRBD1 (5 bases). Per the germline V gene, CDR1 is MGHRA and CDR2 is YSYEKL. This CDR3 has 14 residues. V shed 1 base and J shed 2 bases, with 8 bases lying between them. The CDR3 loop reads CASSQGEGNYGYTF. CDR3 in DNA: TGCGCCAGCAGCCAAGGGGAGGGGAACTATGGCTACACCTTC.

CDR3 protein: CASSEAVGTDTQYF. For the CDR3, the DNA is TGTGCCAGCAGTGAAGCAGTAGGCACAGATACGCAGTATTTT. This chain joins TRBV2 and TRBJ2-3; D not resolved. CDR1 is SNHLY and CDR2 is FYNNEI in the germline V gene. The ends were cut back, 0 bases at V and 1 base at J, with 5 bases in the middle. The CDR3 sequence is 14 residues long. Looking up the rest from reference TRBV2 and TRBJ2-3 gives the full variable domain: EPEVTQTPSHQVTQMGQEVILRCVPISNHLYFYWYRQILGQKVEFLVSFYNNEISEKSEIFDDQFSVERPDGSNFTLKIRSTKLEDSAMYFCASSEAVGTDTQYFGPGTRLTVL.

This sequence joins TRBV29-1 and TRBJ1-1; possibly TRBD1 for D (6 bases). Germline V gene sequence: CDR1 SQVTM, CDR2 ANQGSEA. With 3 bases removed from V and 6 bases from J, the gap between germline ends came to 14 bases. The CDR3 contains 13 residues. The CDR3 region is CSVDPQRGAEAFF. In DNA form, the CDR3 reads TGCAGCGTTGACCCCCAGAGGGGGGCTGAAGCTTTCTTT.

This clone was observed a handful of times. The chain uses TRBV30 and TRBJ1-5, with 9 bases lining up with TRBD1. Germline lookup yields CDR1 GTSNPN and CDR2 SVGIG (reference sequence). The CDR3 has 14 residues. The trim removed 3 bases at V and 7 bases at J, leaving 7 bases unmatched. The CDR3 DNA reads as TGTGCCTGGAGATCTACAGGGGGCGGGCAGCCCCAGCATTTT. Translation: CAWRSTGGGQPQHF.

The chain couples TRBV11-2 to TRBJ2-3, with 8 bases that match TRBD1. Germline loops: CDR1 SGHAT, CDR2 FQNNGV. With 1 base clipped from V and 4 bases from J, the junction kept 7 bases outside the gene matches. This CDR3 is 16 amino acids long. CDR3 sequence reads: CASSLGTGGPADTQYF. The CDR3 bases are TGTGCCAGCAGCTTAGGAACAGGGGGGCCCGCAGATACGCAGTATTTT.

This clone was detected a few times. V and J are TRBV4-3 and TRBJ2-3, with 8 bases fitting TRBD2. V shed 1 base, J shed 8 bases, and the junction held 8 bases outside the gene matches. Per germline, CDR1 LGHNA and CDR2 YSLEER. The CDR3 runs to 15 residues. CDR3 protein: CASSQALRGDLTQYF. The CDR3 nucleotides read TGCGCCAGCAGCCAAGCGTTGCGGGGGGACCTTACGCAGTATTTT.

The CDR3 DNA sequence: TGTGCCAGCAGCTTAGTGCAGGGGACTCAGCCCCAGCATTTT. Translation gives CASSLVQGTQPQHF. The genes are TRBV7-9 and TRBJ1-5; a weak D match, TRBD1 (6 bases). CDR1 and CDR2 from the germline V gene are SEHNR and FQNEAQ (reference sequence). Trimming shortened V by 1 base and J by 6 bases, and 10 bases separated the two germline ends. The CDR3 has 14 amino acids.

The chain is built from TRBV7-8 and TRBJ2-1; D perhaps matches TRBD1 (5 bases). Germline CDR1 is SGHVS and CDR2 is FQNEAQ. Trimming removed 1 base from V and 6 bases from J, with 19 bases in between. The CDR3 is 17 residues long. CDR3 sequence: CASSLGGSRAGFNEQFF. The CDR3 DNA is TGTGCCAGCAGCTTAGGGGGTTCCAGGGCTGGGTTCAATGAGCAGTTCTTC.

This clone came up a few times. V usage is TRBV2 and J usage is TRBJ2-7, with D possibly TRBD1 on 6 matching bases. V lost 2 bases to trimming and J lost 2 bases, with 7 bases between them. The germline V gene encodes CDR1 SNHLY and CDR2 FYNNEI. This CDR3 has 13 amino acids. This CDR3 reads CASSEYRAYEQYF. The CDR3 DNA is TGTGCCAGCAGTGAATACAGGGCCTACGAGCAGTACTTC.

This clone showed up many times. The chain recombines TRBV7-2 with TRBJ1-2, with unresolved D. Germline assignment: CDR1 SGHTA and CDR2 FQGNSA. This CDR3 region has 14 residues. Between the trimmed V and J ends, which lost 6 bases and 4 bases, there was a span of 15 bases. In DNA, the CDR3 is TGTGCCAGCAGTCTGGGAGGGCCAGGCTATGGCTACACCTTC. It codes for CASSLGGPGYGYTF.

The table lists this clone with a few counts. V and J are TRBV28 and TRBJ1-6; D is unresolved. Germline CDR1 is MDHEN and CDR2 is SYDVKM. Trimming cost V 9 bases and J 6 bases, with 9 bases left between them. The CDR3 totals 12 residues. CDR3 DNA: TGTGCCAGTGATAGAATTAATTCACCCCTCCACTTT. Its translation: CASDRINSPLHF.

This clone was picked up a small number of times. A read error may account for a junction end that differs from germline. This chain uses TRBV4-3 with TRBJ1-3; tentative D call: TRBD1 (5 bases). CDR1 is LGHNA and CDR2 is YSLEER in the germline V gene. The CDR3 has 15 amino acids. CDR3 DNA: TGCGCCAGCAGCCGGGTGAGGGACTCTCGAAACACCATATATTTT. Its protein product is CASSRVRDSRNTIYF.